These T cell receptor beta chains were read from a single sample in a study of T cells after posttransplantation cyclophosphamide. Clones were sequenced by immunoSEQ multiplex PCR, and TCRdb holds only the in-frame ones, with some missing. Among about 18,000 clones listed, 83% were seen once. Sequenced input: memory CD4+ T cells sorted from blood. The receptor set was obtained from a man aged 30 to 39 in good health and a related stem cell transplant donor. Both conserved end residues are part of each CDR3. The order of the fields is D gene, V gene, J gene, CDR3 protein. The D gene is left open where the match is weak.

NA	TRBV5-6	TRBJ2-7	CASSFRGAYEQYF
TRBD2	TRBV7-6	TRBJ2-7	CASSLGGGKYEQYF
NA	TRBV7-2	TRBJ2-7	CASRSTRQGLYEQYF
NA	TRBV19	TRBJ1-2	CASSIEDRFTYGYTF
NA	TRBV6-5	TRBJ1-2	CASSYSMGAIYGYTF
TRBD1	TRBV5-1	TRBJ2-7	CASSLARRQGYEQYF
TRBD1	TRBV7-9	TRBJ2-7	CASSDRGPYEQYF
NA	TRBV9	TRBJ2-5	CASSGLDSGGETQYF
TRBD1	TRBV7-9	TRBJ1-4	CASSLHQGDLKKLFF
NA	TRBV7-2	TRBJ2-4	CASSLEQVEYF
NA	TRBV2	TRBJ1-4	CASSEALGSYEKLFF
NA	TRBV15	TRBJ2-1	CATYARGGPRDEQFF
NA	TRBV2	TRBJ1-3	CASVTGGNTIYF
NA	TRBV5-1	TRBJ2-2	CASKTGGINTGELFF
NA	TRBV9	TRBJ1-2	CASSPRGGNLNYGYTF
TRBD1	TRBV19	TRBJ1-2	CASSRDRLYGYTF
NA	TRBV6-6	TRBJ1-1	CATWVQDTEAFF
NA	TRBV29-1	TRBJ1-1	CSVYRAEVRDTEAFF
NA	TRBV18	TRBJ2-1	CASSPGVSGNNEQFF
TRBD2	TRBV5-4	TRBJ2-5	CASSLGTSGGFQETQYF